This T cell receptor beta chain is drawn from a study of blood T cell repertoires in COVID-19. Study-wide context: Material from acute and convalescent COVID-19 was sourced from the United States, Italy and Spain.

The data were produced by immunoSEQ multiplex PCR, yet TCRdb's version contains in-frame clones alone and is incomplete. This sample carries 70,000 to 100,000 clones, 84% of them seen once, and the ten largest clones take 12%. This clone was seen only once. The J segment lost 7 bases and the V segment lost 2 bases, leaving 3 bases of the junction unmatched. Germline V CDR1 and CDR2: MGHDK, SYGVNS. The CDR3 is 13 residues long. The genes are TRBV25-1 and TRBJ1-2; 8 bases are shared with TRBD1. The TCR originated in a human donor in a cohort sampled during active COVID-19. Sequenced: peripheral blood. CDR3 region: CASSERTGTGYTF. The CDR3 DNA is TGTGCCAGCAGTGAAAGGACAGGGACTGGCTACACCTTC.